Sequencing of this TCR beta chain was carried out in a study of cytomegalovirus exposure and HLA in healthy donors. Study as a whole: An early release of data contained 70 million to 95 million unique TCRs, which came from HLA-typed donors.

The CDR3 is 14 amino acids. V was clipped by 3 bases and J by 6 bases; unmatched bases: 7. Germline V CDR1 and CDR2: LNHDA, SQIVND (reference sequence). PCR amplification relied on 60 Vbeta primers (plus 13 Jbeta primers). The table came from immunoSEQ multiplex PCR; TCRdb's copy has only in-frame clones and leaves some out. The repertoire includes a few hundred thousand clones, approximately 80% of them detected once, and 1.4% sits in the top ten. Note on this clone: The antigen is not known.

General study points: Through in vitro validation, three CMV-associated chains were shown to be specific for CMV antigens.

This TCR was recovered from a girl aged 10-17 years in good health and CMV-seronegative. The chain carries TRBV19 and TRBJ1-2; TRBD1 matches 7 bases. Source material: PBMCs. CDR3 nucleotide sequence: TGTGCCAGTAGTATGGACAGGACGGGGGATGGCTACACCTTC. Translation: CASSMDRTGDGYTF.